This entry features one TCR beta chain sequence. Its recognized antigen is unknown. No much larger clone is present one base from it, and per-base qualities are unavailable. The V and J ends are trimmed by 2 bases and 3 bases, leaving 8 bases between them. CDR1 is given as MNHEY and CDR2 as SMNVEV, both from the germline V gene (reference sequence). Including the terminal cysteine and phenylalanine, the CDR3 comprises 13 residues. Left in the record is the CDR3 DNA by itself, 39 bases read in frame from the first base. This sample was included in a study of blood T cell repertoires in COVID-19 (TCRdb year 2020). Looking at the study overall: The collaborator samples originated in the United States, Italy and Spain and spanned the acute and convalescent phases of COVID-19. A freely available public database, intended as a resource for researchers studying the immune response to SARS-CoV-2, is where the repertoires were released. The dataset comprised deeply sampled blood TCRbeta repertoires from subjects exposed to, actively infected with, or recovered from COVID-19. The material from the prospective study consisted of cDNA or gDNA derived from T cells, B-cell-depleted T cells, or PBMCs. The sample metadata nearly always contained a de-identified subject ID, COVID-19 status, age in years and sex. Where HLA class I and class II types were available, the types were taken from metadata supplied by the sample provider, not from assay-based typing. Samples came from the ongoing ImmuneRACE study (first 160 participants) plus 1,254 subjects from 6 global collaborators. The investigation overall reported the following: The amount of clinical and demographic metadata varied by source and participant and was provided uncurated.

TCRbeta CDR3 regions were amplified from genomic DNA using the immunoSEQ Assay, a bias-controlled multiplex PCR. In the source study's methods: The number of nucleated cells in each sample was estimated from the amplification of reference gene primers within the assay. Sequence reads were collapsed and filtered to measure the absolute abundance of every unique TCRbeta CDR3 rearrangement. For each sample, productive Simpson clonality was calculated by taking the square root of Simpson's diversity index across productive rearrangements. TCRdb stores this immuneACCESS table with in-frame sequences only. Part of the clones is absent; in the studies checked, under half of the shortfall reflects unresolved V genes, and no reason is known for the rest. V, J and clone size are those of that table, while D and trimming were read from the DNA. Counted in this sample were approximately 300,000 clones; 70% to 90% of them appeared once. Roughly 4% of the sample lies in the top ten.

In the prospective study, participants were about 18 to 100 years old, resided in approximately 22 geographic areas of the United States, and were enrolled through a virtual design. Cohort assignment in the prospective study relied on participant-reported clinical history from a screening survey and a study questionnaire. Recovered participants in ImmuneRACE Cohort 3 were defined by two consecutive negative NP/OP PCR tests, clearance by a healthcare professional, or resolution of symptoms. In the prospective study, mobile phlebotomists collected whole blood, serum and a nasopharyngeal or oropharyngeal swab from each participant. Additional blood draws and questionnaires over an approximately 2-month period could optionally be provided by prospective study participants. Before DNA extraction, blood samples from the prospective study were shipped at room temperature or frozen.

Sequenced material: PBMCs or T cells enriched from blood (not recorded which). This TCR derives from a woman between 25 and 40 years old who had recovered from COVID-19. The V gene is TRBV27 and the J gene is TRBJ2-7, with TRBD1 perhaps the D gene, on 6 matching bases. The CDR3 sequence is CASSLGTNYEQYF. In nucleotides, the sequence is TGTGCCAGCAGTTTAGGGACAAACTACGAGCAGTACTTC.